A selection of T cell receptor beta chains follows, all from one sample in a study of blood T cell repertoires in COVID-19. The table came from immunoSEQ multiplex PCR; TCRdb's copy has only in-frame clones and leaves some out. The sample has roughly 49,000 clones; about 88% are singletons. Sequences were obtained from peripheral blood. Receptor source: a human donor in a cohort sampled during active COVID-19. Both conserved end residues are part of each CDR3. D genes are given only for firm matches. For some rows the clone size is stated as once, few or many, or as a class when expanded; others skip it.

size | D | length | J | V | DNA | CDR3
. | . | 14 | TRBJ2-7 | TRBV30 | TGTGCCTGGAGTCTTTCAGATCGACTTTACGAGCAGTACTTC | CAWSLSDRLYEQYF
once | . | 16 | TRBJ2-2 | TRBV19 | TGTGCCAGTAGTATAAATCCTTCAGCGAACACCGGGGAGCTGTTTTTT | CASSINPSANTGELFF
. | TRBD1 | 16 | TRBJ2-1 | TRBV18 | TGTGCCAGCCGGGGGCAGGGACAGGGGTTTTCGAATGAGCAGTTCTTC | CASRGQGQGFSNEQFF
. | . | 15 | TRBJ2-5 | TRBV7-8 | TGTGCCAGCAGCTTGGAGACGGGGTCGGGGGAGACCCAGTACTTC | CASSLETGSGETQYF
. | TRBD2 | 20 | TRBJ2-1 | TRBV18 | TGTGCCAGCTCACCACCGAAAGGACTAGCGGGAGGGCCCTCCTACAATGAGCAGTTCTTC | CASSPPKGLAGGPSYNEQFF
. | TRBD1 | 15 | TRBJ2-7 | TRBV4-1 | TGCGCCAGCAGCCTCGGACAGGCCAGCTCCTACGAGCAGTACTTC | CASSLGQASSYEQYF
. | TRBD2 | 17 | TRBJ2-3 | TRBV6-4 | TGTGCCAGCAGTGACTCAGCGGGAGGAGGGTTGAAAGATACGCAGTATTTT | CASSDSAGGGLKDTQYF
few | TRBD1 | 14 | TRBJ1-2 | TRBV28 | TGTGCCAGCAGTTTAACGACAGGGGGTGGTGGCTACACCTTC | CASSLTTGGGGYTF
. | TRBD2 | 16 | TRBJ2-1 | TRBV7-2 | TGTGCCAGCACCCTAGCGGGAGGGAGCTCCTACAATGAGCAGTTCTTC | CASTLAGGSSYNEQFF
. | . | 12 | TRBJ2-1 | TRBV28 | TGTGCCAGCAGCCTTAACTACAATGAGCAGTTCTTC | CASSLNYNEQFF
. | . | 13 | TRBJ1-1 | TRBV3-1/TRBV3-2 | TGTGCCAGCAGCCCCCGGGGTTCAACTGAAGCTTTCTTT | CASSPRGSTEAFF
. | TRBD1 | 15 | TRBJ1-2 | TRBV6-2/TRBV6-3 | TGTGCCAGCAGTTACGGGGGACAGCCTAACTATGGCTACACCTTC | CASSYGGQPNYGYTF
once | TRBD2 | 15 | TRBJ2-2 | TRBV11-3 | TGTGCCAGCAGCGGAGGCGGGGGTATCACCGGGGAGCTGTTTTTT | CASSGGGGITGELFF
. | TRBD1 | 16 | TRBJ2-1 | TRBV7-2 | TGTGCCAGCAGCTTACAGGGACAGGGGGCTGGGAATGAGCAGTTCTTC | CASSLQGQGAGNEQFF
. | . | 14 | TRBJ2-2 | TRBV13 | TGTGCCAGCAGACCGGACACTAACACCGGGGAGCTGTTTTTT | CASRPDTNTGELFF
. | . | 14 | TRBJ1-6 | TRBV14 | TGTGCCAGCAGCCCCGGGATGCAAAATTCACCCCTCCACTTT | CASSPGMQNSPLHF
once | . | 15 | TRBJ2-2 | TRBV23-1 | TGCGCCAGCAGTCAAAGCGAGTGGAGGACCGGGGAGCTGTTTTTT | CASSQSEWRTGELFF
. | . | 13 | TRBJ1-1 | TRBV18 | TGTGCCAGCTCATTACAGGCGAACACTGAAGCTTTCTTT | CASSLQANTEAFF
once | . | 13 | TRBJ1-1 | TRBV3-1/TRBV3-2 | TGTGCCAGCAGCCAAGATTTACAGGGACGAGCTTTCTTT | CASSQDLQGRAFF
. | . | 15 | TRBJ2-7 | TRBV6-2/TRBV6-3 | TGTGCCAGCAGTTACTGGGGGCGAGGTTCCTACGAGCAGTACTTC | CASSYWGRGSYEQYF
. | . | 16 | TRBJ2-6 | TRBV30 | TGTGCCTGGAGTGTATTTCGGGGGACTGGGGCCAACGTCCTGACTTTC | CAWSVFRGTGANVLTF
. | . | 16 | TRBJ2-1 | TRBV28 | TGTGCCAGCAGTTTGACCGGACAGCGAGAGGGGAATGAGCAGTTCTTC | CASSLTGQREGNEQFF
. | . | 13 | TRBJ2-3 | TRBV11-2 | TGTGCCAGCAGCTTAGCAGGCACAGATACGCAGTATTTT | CASSLAGTDTQYF
. | TRBD2 | 15 | TRBJ2-3 | TRBV4-3 | TGCGCCAGCAGCCTAGGAGCGGCTAGCGGGGAGACGCAGTATTTT | CASSLGAASGETQYF
. | . | 15 | TRBJ2-5 | TRBV5-1 | TGCGCCAGCAGCTTGGGTGGGGGGGCTGGAGAGACCCAGTACTTC | CASSLGGGAGETQYF
. | TRBD2 | 16 | TRBJ2-1 | TRBV15 | TGTGCCACCAGCAGAGATGCGGCTAGCGGGACCAATGAGCAGTTCTTC | CATSRDAASGTNEQFF
. | TRBD1 | 15 | TRBJ1-2 | TRBV19 | TGTGCCAGTAGTATCGCACAGGGGGCTTCCTTTGGCTACACCTTC | CASSIAQGASFGYTF
. | . | 12 | TRBJ1-1 | TRBV7-9 | TGTGCCAGCTGCCAGATGAACACTGAAGCTTTCTTT | CASCQMNTEAFF
. | TRBD2 | 15 | TRBJ2-1 | TRBV7-9 | TGTGCCAGCAGCTCTTACGGACTAGCTTGGAATGAGCAGTTCTTC | CASSSYGLAWNEQFF